This entry lists 24 T cell receptor beta chains sequenced from one sample in a study of T cells after yellow fever vaccination. MiXCR, applied by TCRdb to the 5' RACE reads, yields one record per CDR3 protein. The data show some 220,000 distinct CDR3 sequences, about 3% seen once. The source material was CD4+ T cells sorted from PBMCs, sampled 10 days after the yellow fever booster vaccination. The receptors shown here come from a man aged 18 to 30 who received the YFV17D yellow fever vaccine.

There are many counts of this clonotype. The genes are TRBV10-2 and TRBJ1-5; TRBD1 is a possible D gene (6 bases). The ends were cut back, 7 bases at V and 5 bases at J, with 15 bases in the middle. The germline gives CDR1 WSHSY, CDR2 SAAADI. CDR3 length: 14 amino acids. The CDR3 is CASKPGVKDQPQHF. CDR3 sequence (DNA): TGCGCCAGCAAGCCAGGGGTAAAAGATCAGCCCCAGCATTTT.

This clonotype showed up just a few times. This rearrangement joins TRBV7-6 to TRBJ1-4, with 8 bases fitting TRBD1. This CDR3 comprises 16 residues. Trimming cost V 2 bases and J 6 bases; bases outside gene matches: 8. Germline lookup yields CDR1 SGHVS and CDR2 FNYEAQ. CDR3 in DNA: TGTGCCAGCAGCTTAATCCCGGACAGGGAATATGAAAAACTGTTTTTT. It yields the protein CASSLIPDREYEKLFF. Combining the CDR3 with reference TRBV7-6 and TRBJ1-4 gives the whole variable domain GAGVSQSPRYKVTKRGQDVALRCDPISGHVSLYWYRQALGQGPEFLTYFNYEAQQDKSGLPNDRFSAERPEGSISTLTIQRTEQRDSAMYRCASSLIPDREYEKLFFGSGTQLSVL.

This clonotype was counted at least ten times. The chain links TRBV7-2 to TRBJ1-1; a possible D gene is TRBD1 (5 bases). Trimming stripped 0 bases from V and 0 bases from J, with 8 bases between. The CDR3 has 15 residues. From germline, CDR1 is SGHTA and CDR2 FQGNSA. The CDR3 DNA is TGTGCCAGCAGCTTAGCGACAGCTTTGAACACTGAAGCTTTCTTT. It specifies CASSLATALNTEAFF.

This clonotype was seen a few times. The CDR3 DNA reads TGCAGTGCTAGTCTGGGCCCAGGGGATGAGCAGTTCTTC. The encoded protein is CSASLGPGDEQFF. The V and J genes are TRBV20-1 and TRBJ2-1, with a weak D call TRBD1 (6 bases). The ends were cut back, 3 bases at V and 8 bases at J, with 14 bases in the middle. The germline CDR1 and CDR2 sequences are DFQATT and SNEGSKA (reference sequence). This CDR3 comprises 13 residues.

This clonotype occurred a few times. The genes are TRBV5-1 and TRBJ2-5, with 8 bases lining up with TRBD1. V dropped 1 base and J dropped 1; count of bases not matched to a gene: 6. The germline V gene encodes CDR1 SGHRS and CDR2 YFSETQ. The CDR3 has 16 residues. The CDR3, as DNA: TGCGCCAGCAGCTTGAACAACAGGGGGTCCCAAGAGACCCAGTACTTC. This sequence encodes CASSLNNRGSQETQYF.

The table lists this clonotype with many counts. The rearrangement uses TRBV5-1 and TRBJ2-3, with D possibly matching TRBD2 (6 bases). The V end was cut by 4 bases, the J end by 0 bases, with 15 bases between. Germline assignment: CDR1 SGHRS and CDR2 YFSETQ. This CDR3 spans 16 amino acids. This CDR3 is CASSKGLQTSTDTQYF. The CDR3 region has the DNA TGCGCCAGCAGCAAGGGACTGCAGACTAGCACAGATACGCAGTATTTT.

This clonotype was counted many times. The chain links TRBV5-1 to TRBJ2-5; 10 bases are a match to TRBD2. CDR1 and CDR2 (germline): SGHRS, YFSETQ. With V trimmed by 3 bases and J by 0 bases, 8 bases remained unmatched. The CDR3 runs to 17 residues. The CDR3 DNA is TGCGCCAGCAGCTCCCTTAGCGGGGGGCGGTACCAAGAGACCCAGTACTTC. Protein product: CASSSLSGGRYQETQYF.

This clonotype was observed many times. This chain joins TRBV6-5 and TRBJ1-1; tentatively, D is TRBD1 (6 bases). Trimming shortened V by 4 bases and J by 3 bases, and 15 bases separated the two germline ends. Germline CDR1 reads MNHEY; CDR2 reads SVGAGI. The CDR3 covers 15 residues. This CDR3 reads CASSFALSGDTEAFF. CDR3 sequence (DNA): TGTGCCAGCAGTTTCGCGCTCTCAGGGGACACTGAAGCTTTCTTT.

This clonotype was detected a few times. The V gene is TRBV12-3 or TRBV12-4, the J gene TRBJ2-6; D ambiguous. The ends were cut back, 4 bases at V and 2 bases at J, with 9 bases in the middle. This CDR3 has 15 amino acids. CDR3 nucleotide sequence: TGTGCCAGCAGTTGGGATCTAACTGGGGCCAACGTCCTGACTTTC. Translating gives CASSWDLTGANVLTF.

This clonotype occurred many times. V gene TRBV18 combines with J gene TRBJ2-7, with 9 bases lining up with TRBD1. J gave up 6 bases and V 5 bases, and 8 bases lay outside the gene matches. Germline V gene sequence: CDR1 KGHSH, CDR2 LQKENI. The CDR3 has 14 residues. The CDR3 here is CASSSYGTGIEQYF. The CDR3 coding sequence is TGTGCCAGCTCATCATACGGGACAGGGATCGAGCAGTACTTC.

This clonotype has a count of ten or more. The chain joins TRBV28 to TRBJ2-7; 8 bases are shared with TRBD1. The CDR3 is made up of 14 amino acids. V dropped 6 bases and J dropped 12; count of bases not matched to a gene: 16. Looked up from germline, CDR1 is MDHEN and CDR2 is SYDVKM. In nucleotides, the CDR3 is TGTGCCAGCAGGACCTCCGGGACAGGCTCCCTTCCGTACGTC. Translating gives CASRTSGTGSLPYV.

Only one count was recorded for this clonotype. Possible read error: a much larger clone is one base away. This chain joins TRBV3-1 and TRBJ1-4; 8 positions match TRBD1. The germline gives CDR1 LGHDT, CDR2 YNNKEL (reference sequence). This CDR3 has 14 amino acids. V shed 9 bases, J shed 5 bases, and the junction held 8 bases outside the gene matches. In nucleotides, the CDR3 is TGTGCCAGGAGCGGGGGACAGGAGAATGAAAAACTGTTTTTT. This gives the protein CARSGGQENEKLFF. The variable domain in full, with the rest retrieved from reference TRBV3-1 and TRBJ1-4, is DTAVSQTPKYLVTQMGNDKSIKCEQNLGHDTMYWYKQDSKKFLKIMFSYNNKELIINETVPNRFSPKSPDKAHLNLHINSLELGDSAVYFCARSGGQENEKLFFGSGTQLSVL.

The chain joins TRBV12-3 or TRBV12-4 to TRBJ2-7; 10 bases agree with TRBD1. J gave up 5 bases and V 8 bases, and 6 bases lay outside the gene matches. The CDR3 spans 13 residues. The DNA of the CDR3 is TGTGCCAGCCAAGGACAGGGGGGCCACGAGCAGTACTTC. Its protein is CASQGQGGHEQYF.

The rearrangement uses TRBV13 and TRBJ1-1; no clear D gene. V lost 5 bases and J 6 bases, leaving 13 bases between the germline ends. Germline assignment: CDR1 PRHDT and CDR2 FYEKMQ (reference sequence). The CDR3 is 13 residues long. The CDR3 loop is CASSGRVEPEAFF. The CDR3 nucleotides read TGTGCCAGCAGCGGCCGGGTCGAACCTGAAGCTTTCTTT. The whole variable domain, filled in from reference TRBV13 and TRBJ1-1, reads AAGVIQSPRHLIKEKRETATLKCYPIPRHDTVYWYQQGPGQDPQFLISFYEKMQSDKGSIPDRFSAQQFSDYHSELNMSSLELGDSALYFCASSGRVEPEAFFGQGTRLTVV.

This clonotype was seen ten or more times. V usage is TRBV5-1 and J usage is TRBJ1-1; a possible D gene is TRBD1 (6 bases). Trimming took off 4 bases at V and 4 bases at J, with 11 bases between the two ends. Germline lookup yields CDR1 SGHRS and CDR2 YFSETQ. The CDR3 length is 13 residues. The CDR3 sequence: CASSLRDTTEAFF. DNA for the CDR3: TGCGCCAGCAGCCTCCGGGACACCACTGAAGCTTTCTTT.

This clonotype was seen ten or more times. V is TRBV7-6 and J is TRBJ2-2; no firm D call. The CDR3 has 13 amino acids. The germline V gene has CDR1 SGHVS and CDR2 FNYEAQ. The ends were cut back, 1 base at V and 9 bases at J, with 9 bases in the middle. CDR3 loop: CASSLGQNRELFF. The CDR3 DNA reads TGTGCCAGCAGCTTAGGCCAGAACCGGGAGCTGTTTTTT. Variable domain in full (rest from reference TRBV7-6 and TRBJ2-2): GAGVSQSPRYKVTKRGQDVALRCDPISGHVSLYWYRQALGQGPEFLTYFNYEAQQDKSGLPNDRFSAERPEGSISTLTIQRTEQRDSAMYRCASSLGQNRELFFGEGSRLTVL.

The table lists this clonotype with a few counts. The V gene is TRBV20-1, the J gene TRBJ2-7; 10 nucleotides align to TRBD1. The CDR3 consists of 14 residues. Germline CDR1 and CDR2: DFQATT and SNEGSKA (reference sequence). V trimming: 3 bases; J trimming: 0 bases; junction bases outside the gene matches: 2. The CDR3 sequence is CSARGDRGSYEQYF. In DNA, the CDR3 is TGCAGTGCTAGGGGGGACAGGGGCTCCTACGAGCAGTACTTC.

The table lists this clonotype with many counts. The J gene is TRBJ1-5, the V gene TRBV4-1, with 10 bases identical to TRBD1. Unmatched junction bases numbered 5, after V lost 0 bases and J lost 3 bases. The CDR3 consists of 17 residues. Germline V gene lookup returns CDR1 MGHRA and CDR2 YSYEKL. The chain's CDR3 is CASSQDPGQGTNQPQHF. CDR3 in DNA: TGCGCCAGCAGCCAAGATCCGGGACAGGGGACCAATCAGCCCCAGCATTTT.

This clonotype has just a few counts. J is TRBJ1-1 and V is TRBV7-2; 7 nucleotides match TRBD1. The CDR3 extends over 12 amino acids. Germline CDR1 is SGHTA and CDR2 is FQGNSA. Trimming removed 6 bases from V and 11 bases from J; junction bases left unmatched: 9. This chain's CDR3 is CASRGRGLVAFF. CDR3 bases: TGTGCCAGCAGAGGGAGGGGGCTGGTTGCTTTCTTT.

This chain links TRBV5-1 with TRBJ2-5; 10 bases align to TRBD2. The V gene's germline CDR1 is SGHRS and CDR2 YFSETQ. V was clipped by 0 bases and J by 4 bases; unmatched bases: 6. The CDR3 contains 16 residues. The CDR3 region has the DNA TGCGCCAGCAGCTTGGGAGCGGGGGGGACTTCAGAGACCCAGTACTTC. It translates to CASSLGAGGTSETQYF.

This clonotype came up many times. The chain carries TRBV5-1 and TRBJ1-1, with D possibly TRBD1 on 6 matching bases. The CDR3 spans 14 residues. Deletions cut 4 bases from V and 0 bases from J, with 10 bases between. From germline, CDR1 is SGHRS and CDR2 YFSETQ. CDR3 sequence reads: CASSGTLMNTEAFF. The CDR3 DNA is TGCGCCAGCAGCGGGACACTCATGAACACTGAAGCTTTCTTT.

There are a few counts of this clonotype. The chain links TRBV5-1 to TRBJ2-1; 8 bases match TRBD2. Germline loops: CDR1 SGHRS, CDR2 YFSETQ. This CDR3 is built from 16 residues. Trimming at V came to 8 bases and at J to 0 bases, leaving 10 bases not matched to a gene. DNA of the CDR3: TGCGCCAGTAGTATTAGCGGGGAGAGCTCCTACAATGAGCAGTTCTTC. Its translation is CASSISGESSYNEQFF.

This clonotype was picked up many times. This sequence joins TRBV5-1 and TRBJ2-4; D is perhaps TRBD2 (5 bases). This CDR3 is 14 amino acids long. Per the germline V gene, CDR1 is SGHRS and CDR2 is YFSETQ. V lost 0 bases to trimming and J lost 6 bases, with 10 bases between them. The CDR3 bases are TGCGCCAGCAGCTTGGGGGGAGAGGGAAACATTCAGTACTTC. This gives the protein CASSLGGEGNIQYF. Using reference TRBV5-1 and TRBJ2-4 for the parts outside the CDR3, the full variable domain is KAGVTQTPRYLIKTRGQQVTLSCSPISGHRSVSWYQQTPGQGLQFLFEYFSETQRNKGNFPGRFSGRQFSNSRSEMNVSTLELGDSALYLCASSLGGEGNIQYFGAGTRLSVL.

This clonotype was seen only a few times. The rearrangement uses TRBV20-1 and TRBJ2-1; D perhaps matches TRBD1 (6 bases). V lost 3 bases and J 4 bases, leaving 13 bases between the germline ends. CDR3 length equals 14 residues. CDR1 is DFQATT, CDR2 SNEGSKA, per germline (reference sequence). The CDR3 protein is CSARGAPTYNEQFF. The CDR3 coding sequence is TGCAGTGCTAGGGGGGCGCCTACTTACAATGAGCAGTTCTTC.